The 17 T cell receptor beta chains below were found in one sample sequenced in a study of Ad26.COV2.S vaccination and SARS-CoV-2 variants. Treatment defined: roughly 19 received Ad26.COV2.S at low or high dose, single or two shots; roughly five received placebo; per-sample allocation not given. After the first vaccine or placebo injection, samples were drawn on day 63. Produced via immunoSEQ multiplex PCR; TCRdb's table is partial and in-frame only. This repertoire shows 350,000 to 450,000 clones, about nine tenths found once; its top ten account for approximately 3.6%. The sequenced sample was peripheral blood, obtained in a trial of Ad26.COV2.S vaccine versus placebo. Receptors originate from a person aged 18-60 years who received the Ad26.COV2.S COVID-19 vaccine or a placebo.

Of note for this clone: Because the CDR3 is missing its conserved closing phenylalanine or tryptophan, this is likely a read error. Here the CDR3 reads CASSQTGDDGYTL. The CDR3 nucleotides read TGTGCCAGCAGCCAGACAGGGGACGATGGCTACACCCTC. This sequence joins TRBV12-3 or TRBV12-4 and TRBJ1-2; 8 bases match TRBD1. After removal of 6 bases from V and 6 bases from J, the junction contained 6 bases not matched to a gene. The CDR3 length is 13 residues.

J is TRBJ2-1 and V is TRBV3-1 (or the pseudogene TRBV3-2), with D perhaps TRBD1 (6 bases). CDR1 is LGHDT, CDR2 YNNKEL, per germline (reference sequence). V lost 4 bases and J lost 1, with 11 bases in between. This CDR3 region has 15 residues. CDR3 amino acids: CASSLSRGSYNEQFF. DNA for the CDR3: TGTGCCAGCAGCCTCTCGAGGGGGTCCTACAATGAGCAGTTCTTC.

The chain combines TRBV3-1 (or the pseudogene TRBV3-2) with TRBJ2-6; a possible D gene is TRBD1 (6 bases). Germline CDR1 and CDR2: LGHDT and YNNKEL (reference sequence). This CDR3 is built from 19 residues. Deletions cut 2 bases from V and 0 bases from J, with 17 bases between. In nucleotides, the CDR3 is TGTGCCAGCAGCCAAAAAAGCCGGGCAGGGGTCTCTGGGGCCAACGTCCTGACTTTC. It translates to CASSQKSRAGVSGANVLTF.

V is TRBV5-1 and J is TRBJ1-1; 8 positions agree with TRBD1. Germline V gene sequence: CDR1 SGHRS, CDR2 YFSETQ. V lost 4 bases, J lost 7 bases, and 6 bases stayed unmatched. The CDR3 totals 13 residues. The CDR3 here is CASSPDRAIEAFF. CDR3 DNA sequence: TGCGCCAGCAGCCCGGACAGGGCTATTGAAGCTTTCTTT.

This chain joins TRBV2 and TRBJ1-1; no definite D call. This CDR3 has 12 amino acids. Germline lookup yields CDR1 SNHLY and CDR2 FYNNEI. V lost 6 bases, J lost 2 bases, and 7 bases lay in between. The DNA for the CDR3 is TGTGCCAGCAGCGACATAAACACTGAAGCTTTCTTT. Amino acids: CASSDINTEAFF.

The CDR3 coding sequence is TGTGCCAGCAGCCATAGTCAGGGTCGCCACGAGCAGTACTTC. This translates into CASSHSQGRHEQYF. This chain connects TRBV14 to TRBJ2-7, with D perhaps TRBD1 (5 bases). CDR3 size: 14 residues. V lost 3 bases and J lost 5, with 14 bases in between. CDR1 and CDR2 (germline): SGHDN, FVKESK.

This chain joins TRBV7-8 and TRBJ1-2; D ambiguous. CDR1 SGHVS and CDR2 FQNEAQ come from the germline V gene. Trimming removed 5 bases from V and 5 bases from J, with 12 bases in between. The CDR3 is 13 residues long. CDR3 protein: CASSPPGRYGYTF. CDR3 nucleotides: TGTGCCAGCAGCCCCCCCGGTCGATATGGCTACACCTTC.

The rearrangement links TRBV10-2 to TRBJ1-2; perhaps TRBD1 as D (5 bases). CDR3 length: 13 residues. CDR1 and CDR2 from the germline V gene are WSHSY and SAAADI. V dropped 2 bases and J dropped 8 bases, with 12 bases sitting between them. This chain's CDR3 is CASSEPQGWGYTF. The CDR3 region has the DNA TGCGCCAGCAGTGAGCCTCAGGGTTGGGGCTACACCTTC.

The chain carries TRBV19 and TRBJ2-7, with D tentatively TRBD1 (6 bases). Trimming shortened V by 8 bases and J by 3 bases, and 23 bases separated the two germline ends. Germline V gives CDR1 LNHDA, CDR2 SQIVND (reference sequence). The CDR3 runs 16 residues. The CDR3 spells CASAERGHSILYEQYF. CDR3 nucleotides: TGTGCCAGTGCCGAGAGGGGACACTCTATCCTCTACGAGCAGTACTTC.

The rearrangement links TRBV5-6 to TRBJ2-2; D uncertain. V gave up 4 bases and J gave up 6 bases, with 10 bases separating them. The CDR3 spans 13 residues. CDR1 is SGHDT, CDR2 YYEEEE, per germline. For the CDR3, the DNA is TGTGCCAGCAGCCTACTTGGGTCCGGGGAGCTGTTTTTT. Its protein is CASSLLGSGELFF.

The rearrangement links TRBV5-4 to TRBJ2-7, with TRBD1 matching over 9 bases. Unmatched junction bases numbered 7, after V lost 4 bases and J lost 5 bases. This CDR3 is built from 14 residues. Germline V gene lookup returns CDR1 SGHNT and CDR2 YYREEE (reference sequence). The CDR3, as DNA: TGTGCCAGCAGCAAGGGACAGGGAGTAAACGAGCAGTACTTC. Its protein product is CASSKGQGVNEQYF.

This clone was recorded once. The chain combines TRBV30 with TRBJ2-1; maybe TRBD2 (6 bases). V gave up 5 bases and J gave up 0 bases, with 8 bases separating them. Germline CDR1 is GTSNPN and CDR2 is SVGIG (reference sequence). The CDR3 extends over 13 amino acids. CDR3 amino acids: CAWGGSSYNEQFF. CDR3 coding DNA: TGTGCCTGGGGGGGGAGCTCCTACAATGAGCAGTTCTTC.

The chain has TRBV4-1 and TRBJ2-5; 9 bases fit TRBD2. Germline V gives CDR1 MGHRA, CDR2 YSYEKL. The CDR3 has 17 amino acids. V trimming: 1 base; J trimming: 5 bases; junction bases outside the gene matches: 11. The CDR3 coding sequence is TGCGCCAGCAGCCAAGTGGCGGCGGGGGGGCCAGGGGAGACCCAGTACTTC. This gives the protein CASSQVAAGGPGETQYF.

The genes are TRBV7-6 and TRBJ2-5; D call uncertain. The germline V gene encodes CDR1 SGHVS and CDR2 FNYEAQ. The CDR3 consists of 15 residues. Trimming pared 1 base from V and 4 bases from J, leaving 13 bases between. Here the CDR3 DNA reads TGTGCCAGCAGCTTAGTGTCCGGGCGCGGAGAGACCCAGTACTTC. Its protein product is CASSLVSGRGETQYF.

CDR3 DNA sequence: TGTGCCAGCAGCAGAGACCAAGAGACCCAGTACTTC. It codes for CASSRDQETQYF. The V gene is TRBV5-4, the J gene TRBJ2-5; no clear D gene. The germline gives CDR1 SGHNT, CDR2 YYREEE (reference sequence). Trimming stripped 4 bases from V and 0 bases from J, with 4 bases between. The CDR3 is 12 amino acids.

The chain couples TRBV6-5 to TRBJ1-1; 7 positions agree with TRBD1. Trimming cost V 7 bases and J 7 bases; bases outside gene matches: 9. Germline V gene lookup returns CDR1 MNHEY and CDR2 SVGAGI. This CDR3 comprises 13 residues. CDR3 sequence (DNA): TGTGCCAGCAACCAGGGGGGACACCTTGAAGCTTTCTTT. Its protein is CASNQGGHLEAFF.

V usage is TRBV7-2 and J usage is TRBJ1-4; the match to TRBD1 covers 8 bases. V lost 6 bases to trimming and J lost 7 bases; unmatched junction nucleotides: 7. This CDR3 is built from 14 residues. Germline assignment: CDR1 SGHTA and CDR2 FQGNSA. The CDR3 is CASSTDRAGEKLFF. As DNA, the CDR3 is TGTGCCAGCAGTACGGACAGGGCGGGTGAAAAACTGTTTTTT.